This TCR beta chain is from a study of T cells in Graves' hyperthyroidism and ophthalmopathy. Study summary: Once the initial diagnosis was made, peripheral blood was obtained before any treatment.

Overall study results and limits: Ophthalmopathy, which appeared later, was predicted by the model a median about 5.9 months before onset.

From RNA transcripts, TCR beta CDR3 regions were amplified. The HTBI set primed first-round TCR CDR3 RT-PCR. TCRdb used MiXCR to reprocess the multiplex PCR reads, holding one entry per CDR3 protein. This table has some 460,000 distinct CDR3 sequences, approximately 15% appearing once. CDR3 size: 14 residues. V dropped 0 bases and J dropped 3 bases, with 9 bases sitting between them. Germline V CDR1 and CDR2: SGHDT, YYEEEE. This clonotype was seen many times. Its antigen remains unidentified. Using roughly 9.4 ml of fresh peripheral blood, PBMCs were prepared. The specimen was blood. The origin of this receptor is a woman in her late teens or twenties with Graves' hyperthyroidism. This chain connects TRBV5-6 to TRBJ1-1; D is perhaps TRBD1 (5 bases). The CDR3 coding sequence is TGTGCCAGCAGCTTGGGAACAGGACACACTGAAGCTTTCTTT. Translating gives CASSLGTGHTEAFF.